This T cell receptor beta chain originates from a study of early T cells in non-severe SARS-CoV-2 infection. Study-wide background: Sequencing input comprised bulk RNA from unsorted whole blood; chain pairing was not available.

V gave up 2 bases and J gave up 6 bases, with 15 bases separating them. Germline V gene lookup returns CDR1 SEHNR and CDR2 FQNEAQ (reference sequence). The CDR3 extends over 15 amino acids. This clonotype was detected only a few times. The antigen remains undetermined. Whole-study findings and limits: Clonotype matching in VDJdb favored anti-spike CD8 responses and did not capture private and CD4 specificities.

cDNA molecules, individually, were tagged with unique molecular identifiers. TCRdb fed the 5' RACE reads into MiXCR, producing one record per CDR3 protein. The table shows some 61,000 distinct CDR3 sequences, with under 9% occurring only once. This receptor was identified in an adult who was a healthcare worker with PCR-confirmed SARS-CoV-2 infection or an uninfected control (not recorded which). The J gene is TRBJ2-3, the V gene TRBV7-9; TRBD2 is a possible D gene (5 bases). The sample was whole blood, taken at baseline. The CDR3 spells CASSLTRLQRDTQYF. The CDR3 nucleotides are TGTGCCAGCAGCTTAACGAGACTACAGAGGGATACGCAGTATTTT. The variable domain in full, completed from reference TRBV7-9 and TRBJ2-3, reads DTGVSQNPRHKITKRGQNVTFRCDPISEHNRLYWYRQTLGQGPEFLTYFQNEAQLEKSRLLSDRFSAERPKGSFSTLEIQRTEQGDSAMYLCASSLTRLQRDTQYFGPGTRLTVL.